The next 25 T cell receptor beta chains were all read from a single sample in a study of CD8+ T cells in alopecia areata. Treatment reported: oral pan-JAK inhibitor, 5-10 mg twice daily. Following extraction, RNA underwent reverse transcription to cDNA, which served as the sequencing template. Clones were sequenced by immunoSEQ multiplex PCR, and TCRdb holds only the in-frame ones, with some missing. The table records hundreds of thousands of clones, 60% of them present only once. Sequenced material: CD4+ T cells sorted from blood, taken at approximately week 51, from a patient treated with tofacitinib. The receptors were sampled from a human donor with alopecia areata.

V usage is TRBV7-9 and J usage is TRBJ1-2, with D possibly matching TRBD1 (5 bases). CDR1 and CDR2 from the germline V gene are SEHNR and FQNEAQ (reference sequence). Trimming cost V 7 bases and J 4 bases, with 22 bases left between them. This CDR3 is built from 16 residues. CDR3 loop: CASTPPRGGPLYGYTF. The DNA of the CDR3 is TGTGCCAGCACACCGCCGAGGGGAGGGCCTCTCTATGGCTACACCTTC.

The CDR3 region is CASSLDEQGPGVTQYF. DNA of the CDR3: TGTGCCAGCAGCTTAGATGAGCAGGGGCCGGGGGTGACCCAGTACTTC. J is TRBJ2-5 and V is TRBV11-2; D could derive from TRBD1 or TRBD2 (6 bases each). Trimming removed 0 bases at V and 7 bases at J, with 18 bases between. The CDR3 is 16 amino acids. In germline, CDR1 is SGHAT, CDR2 FQNNGV.

CDR3 protein: CASMRGRSTEAFF. CDR3 sequence (DNA): TGTGCCAGCATGCGGGGAAGGAGCACTGAAGCTTTCTTT. The genes are TRBV6-6 and TRBJ1-1; D is unclear. The ends were cut back, 7 bases at V and 4 bases at J, with 13 bases in the middle. CDR1 is MNHNY and CDR2 is SVGAGI in the germline V gene (reference sequence). The CDR3 length is 13 residues.

The CDR3 DNA is TGCGCCAGCAGCCCCCGGGACAACTATGGCTACACCTTC. This codes for CASSPRDNYGYTF. The chain couples TRBV4-3 to TRBJ1-2; maybe TRBD1 (5 bases). Germline CDR1 is LGHNA and CDR2 is YSLEER. The CDR3 contains 13 residues. Trimming took 4 bases from V and 2 from J, leaving 8 bases between them.

This clone turned up a few times. The chain couples TRBV9 to TRBJ1-2, with D unresolved. This CDR3 contains 14 residues. Germline lookup yields CDR1 SGDLS and CDR2 YYNGEE. The ends were cut back, 5 bases at V and 2 bases at J, with 13 bases in the middle. The CDR3 DNA reads TGTGCCAGCAGTCTTGCGGGCACGAACTATGGCTACACCTTC. The encoded protein is CASSLAGTNYGYTF.

The J gene is TRBJ1-6, the V gene TRBV5-6; possibly TRBD1 for D (6 bases). Germline assignment: CDR1 SGHDT and CDR2 YYEEEE. CDR3 length equals 13 residues. Trimming stripped 4 bases from V and 6 bases from J, with 8 bases between. CDR3 in DNA: TGTGCCAGCAGCAAGGGGGTTAATTCACCCCTCCACTTT. Protein product: CASSKGVNSPLHF.

This clone turned up a few times. The chain has TRBV9 and TRBJ2-2; 8 bases agree with TRBD1. Trimming cost V 6 bases and J 4 bases; bases outside gene matches: 11. The CDR3 consists of 16 residues. Germline-derived CDR1 and CDR2 are SGDLS and YYNGEE. CDR3: CASTTAGGGTTGELFF. The DNA of the CDR3 is TGTGCCAGCACGACTGCAGGGGGCGGTACCACCGGGGAGCTGTTTTTT.

This chain joins TRBV14 and TRBJ1-1; D not resolved. Germline CDR1 and CDR2: SGHDN and FVKESK. V lost 0 bases to trimming and J lost 3 bases, with 5 bases between them. The CDR3 covers 13 residues. The CDR3 here is CASSQDRYTEAFF. The CDR3 coding sequence is TGTGCCAGCAGCCAAGACAGGTACACTGAAGCTTTCTTT.

This clone turned up a few times. This rearrangement joins TRBV2 to TRBJ2-1; D is undetermined. Trimming removed 3 bases from V and 0 bases from J, with 9 bases in between. CDR3 length: 15 residues. The V gene's germline CDR1 is SNHLY and CDR2 FYNNEI. CDR3 region: CASSDQAFSYNEQFF. DNA for the CDR3: TGTGCCAGCAGTGATCAAGCCTTCTCCTACAATGAGCAGTTCTTC.

V gene TRBV4-2 combines with J gene TRBJ1-6; D unclear. V gave up 8 bases and J gave up 4 bases, with 12 bases separating them. Germline V lookup: CDR1 LGHNA, CDR2 YNFKEQ. CDR3 length: 14 amino acids. The CDR3 region is CASGRGPYNSPLHF. The CDR3 coding sequence is TGTGCCAGCGGACGGGGTCCTTATAATTCACCCCTCCACTTT.

The CDR3 DNA sequence: TGCGCCAGCAGCCAAGATTGGGGGCGCCATGAAAAACTGTTTTTT. Translated: CASSQDWGRHEKLFF. The chain links TRBV4-1 to TRBJ1-4; perhaps TRBD1 as D (6 bases). CDR3 length: 15 amino acids. Germline V gene lookup returns CDR1 MGHRA and CDR2 YSYEKL. The V end was cut by 0 bases, the J end by 6 bases, with 11 bases between.

This clone was seen only a few times. J is TRBJ1-1 and V is TRBV30, with unresolved D. Germline CDR1 is GTSNPN and CDR2 is SVGIG (reference sequence). The CDR3 consists of 14 residues. Trimming stripped 3 bases from V and 1 base from J, with 12 bases between. The CDR3 region is CAWRSGSWNTEAFF. The CDR3 region has the DNA TGTGCCTGGAGATCGGGTAGTTGGAACACTGAAGCTTTCTTT. Complete variable domain (other parts from reference TRBV30 and TRBJ1-1): SQTIHQWPATLVQPVGSPLSLECTVEGTSNPNLYWYRQAAGRGLQLLFYSVGIGQISSEVPQNLSASRPQDRQFILSSKKLLLSDSGFYLCAWRSGSWNTEAFFGQGTRLTVV.

This chain connects TRBV18 to TRBJ2-5; 9 bases match TRBD1. The germline V gene has CDR1 KGHSH and CDR2 LQKENI. The V and J ends lost 4 bases and 1 base, in that order; junction bases with no gene match: 1. The CDR3 is made up of 14 amino acids. The CDR3 here is CASSRDRAQETQYF. For the CDR3, the DNA is TGTGCCAGCTCACGGGACAGGGCCCAAGAGACCCAGTACTTC.

The V call is TRBV30, the J call TRBJ1-5; D unclear. Trimming cost V 0 bases and J 7 bases, with 10 bases left between them. The germline V gene encodes CDR1 GTSNPN and CDR2 SVGIG (reference sequence). The CDR3 is 13 amino acids. The CDR3 sequence: CAWSVTVGQPQHF. The DNA for the CDR3 is TGTGCCTGGAGTGTAACGGTGGGGCAGCCCCAGCATTTT. The whole variable domain, filled in from reference TRBV30 and TRBJ1-5, reads SQTIHQWPATLVQPVGSPLSLECTVEGTSNPNLYWYRQAAGRGLQLLFYSVGIGQISSEVPQNLSASRPQDRQFILSSKKLLLSDSGFYLCAWSVTVGQPQHFGDGTRLSIL.

This chain links TRBV7-2 with TRBJ1-2; D call uncertain. Deletions cut 6 bases from V and 2 bases from J, with 16 bases between. The CDR3 has 15 residues. Per germline, CDR1 SGHTA and CDR2 FQGNSA. Here the CDR3 reads CASSPNGPANYGYTF. As DNA, the CDR3 is TGTGCCAGCAGTCCTAACGGGCCGGCAAACTATGGCTACACCTTC.

The chain carries TRBV5-1 and TRBJ2-1; 7 bases are shared with TRBD1. This CDR3 has 13 amino acids. In germline, CDR1 is SGHRS, CDR2 YFSETQ. J lost 7 bases, V lost 3 bases, and 4 bases had no gene match. The CDR3 region is CASSSGQPNEQFF. CDR3 nucleotide sequence: TGCGCCAGCAGCTCGGGACAGCCAAATGAGCAGTTCTTC.

The chain employs TRBV10-3 and TRBJ1-5; D is possibly TRBD1 (5 bases). CDR3 size: 14 residues. Germline V gene lookup returns CDR1 ENHRY and CDR2 SYGVKD. Trimming cost V 10 bases and J 2 bases, with 15 bases left between them. The CDR3 DNA is TGTGCCACCCGCCAGGGATTTGGCAATCAGCCCCAGCATTTT. The encoded protein is CATRQGFGNQPQHF.

This clone was recorded a few times. J is TRBJ2-1 and V is TRBV4-2; 12 bases line up with TRBD2. This CDR3 spans 16 amino acids. Germline V gene data show CDR1 as LGHNA and CDR2 as YNFKEQ. The J segment lost 4 bases and the V segment lost 2 bases, leaving 3 bases of the junction unmatched. CDR3 sequence (DNA): TGTGCCAGCAGCCAACTAGCGGGGGGGCTTTACAATGAGCAGTTCTTC. As protein: CASSQLAGGLYNEQFF.

This clone qualifies as medium-sized. The chain is built from TRBV29-1 and TRBJ1-5; the D is unclear. The CDR3 contains 15 residues. Germline CDR1 is SQVTM and CDR2 is ANQGSEA. Trimming cost V 4 bases and J 2 bases, with 15 bases left between them. This chain's CDR3 is CSVADGVLGNQPQHF. The CDR3 coding sequence is TGCAGCGTTGCCGACGGAGTCTTAGGCAATCAGCCCCAGCATTTT. Combining the CDR3 with reference TRBV29-1 and TRBJ1-5 gives the whole variable domain SAVISQKPSRDICQRGTSLTIQCQVDSQVTMMFWYRQQPGQSLTLIATANQGSEATYESGFVIDKFPISRPNLTFSTLTVSNMSPEDSSIYLCSVADGVLGNQPQHFGDGTRLSIL.

This chain joins TRBV7-2 and TRBJ1-2; unclear D gene. This CDR3 is built from 13 residues. V was shortened by 1 base and J by 4 bases, with 7 bases between the two germline ends. Germline-derived CDR1 and CDR2 are SGHTA and FQGNSA. CDR3 protein: CASSLGLPYGYTF. The CDR3 DNA is TGTGCCAGCAGCTTAGGCTTGCCCTATGGCTACACCTTC.

V and J are TRBV11-2 and TRBJ1-2; 7 nucleotides agree with TRBD1. CDR1 is SGHAT and CDR2 is FQNNGV in the germline V gene. With 4 bases clipped from V and 9 bases from J, the junction kept 17 bases outside the gene matches. The CDR3 runs 16 residues. CDR3 sequence (DNA): TGTGCCAGCAGCTCCCCCGCCGGCGGACAGGTCGGGAGCTACACCTTC. This gives the protein CASSSPAGGQVGSYTF.

This clone was detected a few times. The V and J genes are TRBV7-3 and TRBJ2-7; 9 nucleotides line up with TRBD1. Germline CDR1 reads SGHTA; CDR2 reads FQGTGA. The CDR3 runs 14 residues. Trimming at V came to 0 bases and at J to 5 bases, leaving 2 bases not matched to a gene. CDR3 coding DNA: TGTGCCAGCAGCTTAACCGGACAGGGGAACGAGCAGTACTTC. Residues: CASSLTGQGNEQYF. Full variable domain (remainder filled in from reference TRBV7-3 and TRBJ2-7): GAGVSQTPSNKVTEKGKYVELRCDPISGHTALYWYRQSLGQGPEFLIYFQGTGAADDSGLPNDRFFAVRPEGSVSTLKIQRTERGDSAVYLCASSLTGQGNEQYFGPGTRLTVT.

In its sample, this clone was seen a few times. The V gene is TRBV19, the J gene TRBJ1-6; 7 bases match TRBD1. V dropped 5 bases and J dropped 5; count of bases not matched to a gene: 6. Germline V gene lookup returns CDR1 LNHDA and CDR2 SQIVND (reference sequence). CDR3 length: 15 residues. CDR3 in amino acids: CASSELTGNNSPLHF. CDR3 DNA sequence: TGTGCCAGTAGTGAATTGACAGGGAATAATTCACCCCTCCACTTT.

The CDR3 here is CASSVLFSGANVLTF. DNA of the CDR3: TGTGCCAGCAGTGTCCTTTTCTCTGGGGCCAACGTCCTGACTTTC. The chain has TRBV2 and TRBJ2-6, with D unclear. V gave up 4 bases and J gave up 0 bases, with 7 bases separating them. The V gene's germline CDR1 is SNHLY and CDR2 FYNNEI. CDR3 length equals 15 residues.

The chain joins TRBV5-1 to TRBJ1-4; perhaps TRBD1 as D (5 bases). Germline-derived CDR1 and CDR2 are SGHRS and YFSETQ. Trimming removed 5 bases from V and 3 bases from J, with 8 bases in between. The CDR3 is made up of 13 amino acids. CDR3 DNA: TGCGCCAGCAGACAGGCCCCTAATGAAAAACTGTTTTTT. The encoded protein is CASRQAPNEKLFF.